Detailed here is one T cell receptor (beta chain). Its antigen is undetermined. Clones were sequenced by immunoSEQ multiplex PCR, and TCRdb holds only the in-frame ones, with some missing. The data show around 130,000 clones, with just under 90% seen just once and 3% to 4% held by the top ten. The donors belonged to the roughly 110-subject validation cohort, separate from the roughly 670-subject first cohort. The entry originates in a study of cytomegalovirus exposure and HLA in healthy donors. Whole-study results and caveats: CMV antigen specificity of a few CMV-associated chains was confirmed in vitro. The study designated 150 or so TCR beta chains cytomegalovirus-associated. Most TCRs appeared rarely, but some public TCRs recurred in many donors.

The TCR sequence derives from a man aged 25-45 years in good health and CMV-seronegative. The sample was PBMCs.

The CDR3 nucleotides read TGTGCCAGCAGGACAGGGGGCAGGGAGCAGTTCTTC. Its protein product is CASRTGGREQFF. The chain recombines TRBV11-2 with TRBJ2-1, with 10 bases that match TRBD1. Trimming at V came to 6 bases and at J to 10 bases, leaving 3 bases not matched to a gene. The CDR3 extends over 12 amino acids. Germline V lookup: CDR1 SGHAT, CDR2 FQNNGV.